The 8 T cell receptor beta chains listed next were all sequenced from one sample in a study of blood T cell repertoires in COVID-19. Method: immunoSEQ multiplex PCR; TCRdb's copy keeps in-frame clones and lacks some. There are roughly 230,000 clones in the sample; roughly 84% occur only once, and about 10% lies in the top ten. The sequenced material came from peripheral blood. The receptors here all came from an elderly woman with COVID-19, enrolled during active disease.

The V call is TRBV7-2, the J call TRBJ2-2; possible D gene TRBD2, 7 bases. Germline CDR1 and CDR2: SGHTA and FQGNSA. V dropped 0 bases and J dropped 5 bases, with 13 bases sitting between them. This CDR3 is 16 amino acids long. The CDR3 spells CASSLAPGGPTGELFF. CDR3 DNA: TGTGCCAGCAGCTTAGCCCCGGGGGGCCCAACCGGGGAGCTGTTTTTT.

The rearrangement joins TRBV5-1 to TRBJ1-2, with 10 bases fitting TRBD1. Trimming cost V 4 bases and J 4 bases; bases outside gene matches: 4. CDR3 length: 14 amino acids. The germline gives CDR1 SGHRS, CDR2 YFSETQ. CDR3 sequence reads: CASSPDRGIYGYTF. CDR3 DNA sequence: TGCGCCAGCAGCCCGGACAGGGGGATCTATGGCTACACCTTC. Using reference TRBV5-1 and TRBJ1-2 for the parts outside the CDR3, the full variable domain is KAGVTQTPRYLIKTRGQQVTLSCSPISGHRSVSWYQQTPGQGLQFLFEYFSETQRNKGNFPGRFSGRQFSNSRSEMNVSTLELGDSALYLCASSPDRGIYGYTFGSGTRLTVV.

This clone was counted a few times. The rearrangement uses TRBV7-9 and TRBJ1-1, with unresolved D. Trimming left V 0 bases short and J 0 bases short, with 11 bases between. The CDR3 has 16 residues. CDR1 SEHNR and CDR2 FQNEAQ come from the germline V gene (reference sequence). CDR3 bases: TGTGCCAGCAGCTTAGCTCTCGGGGTCATGAACACTGAAGCTTTCTTT. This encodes CASSLALGVMNTEAFF.

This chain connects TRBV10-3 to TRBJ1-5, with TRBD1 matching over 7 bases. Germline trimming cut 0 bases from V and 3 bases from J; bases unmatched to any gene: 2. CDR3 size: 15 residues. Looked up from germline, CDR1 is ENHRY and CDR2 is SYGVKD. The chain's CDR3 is CAISESTGNNQPQHF. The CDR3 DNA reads TGTGCCATCAGTGAGTCGACAGGGAACAATCAGCCCCAGCATTTT.

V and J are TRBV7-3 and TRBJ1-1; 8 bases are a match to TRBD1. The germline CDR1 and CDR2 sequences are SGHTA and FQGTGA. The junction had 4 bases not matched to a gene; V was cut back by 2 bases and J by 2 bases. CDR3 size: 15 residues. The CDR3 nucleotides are TGTGCCAGCAGCTTACAAACAGGGGGTAACACTGAAGCTTTCTTT. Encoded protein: CASSLQTGGNTEAFF.

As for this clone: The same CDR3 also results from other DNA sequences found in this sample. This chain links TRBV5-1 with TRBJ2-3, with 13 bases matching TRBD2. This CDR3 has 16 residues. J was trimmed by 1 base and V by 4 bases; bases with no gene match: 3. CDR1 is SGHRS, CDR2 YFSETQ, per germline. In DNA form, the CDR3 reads TGCGCCAGCAGCATAGGGACTAGCGGGGGCACAGATACGCAGTATTTT. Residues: CASSIGTSGGTDTQYF.

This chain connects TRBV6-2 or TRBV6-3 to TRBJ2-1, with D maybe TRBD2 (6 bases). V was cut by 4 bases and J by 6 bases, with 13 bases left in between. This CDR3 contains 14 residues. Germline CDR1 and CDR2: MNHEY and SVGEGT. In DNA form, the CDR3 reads TGTGCCAGCAGTTGGGACTCGACCCGCAATGAGCAGTTCTTC. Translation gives CASSWDSTRNEQFF.

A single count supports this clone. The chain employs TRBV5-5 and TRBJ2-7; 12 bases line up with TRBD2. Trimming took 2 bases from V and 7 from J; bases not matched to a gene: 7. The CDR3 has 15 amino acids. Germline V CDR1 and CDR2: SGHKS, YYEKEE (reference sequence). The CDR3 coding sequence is TGTGCCAGCAGCTTTCCTAGCGGGGGGGTCTGGGAGCAGTACTTC. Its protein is CASSFPSGGVWEQYF.